The rows below give T cell receptor beta chains drawn from one sample of a study of blood T cell repertoires in COVID-19. The method was immunoSEQ multiplex PCR; TCRdb's version includes in-frame clones alone and lacks a portion of them. The sample records roughly 400,000 clones, roughly nine tenths being singletons. Sample: PBMCs or T cells enriched from blood (not recorded which). Receptor source: a woman aged 40 to 50 who had been exposed to COVID-19. CDR3s include the opening cysteine and the closing phenylalanine or tryptophan. A D gene is named only where the DNA matches it firmly. Part of the rows lack a size; the others show once, few, many or a class for expanded clones.

size	J	V	D	DNA	CDR3
-	TRBJ1-3	TRBV7-2	-	TGTGCCACTGCGGGGTCAGATGGCCCTGGAAACACCATATATTTT	CATAGSDGPGNTIYF
-	TRBJ2-7	TRBV29-1	TRBD1	TGCAGCGTTCAACGGACAGGGAGCTCCTACGAGCAGTACTTC	CSVQRTGSSYEQYF
-	TRBJ1-1	TRBV19	TRBD1	TGTGCCAGTAGTCCTGACAGGGTTCGTGGAGCTTTCTTT	CASSPDRVRGAFF
-	TRBJ1-1	TRBV5-4	TRBD1	TGTGCCAGCAGCTCCACAGGGGCCCGAACTGAAGCTTTCTTT	CASSSTGARTEAFF
-	TRBJ2-4	TRBV11-3	TRBD2	TGTGCCAGCAGCTTAGGCGGGGGAACCAAAAACATTCAGTACTTC	CASSLGGGTKNIQYF
-	TRBJ1-2	TRBV6-2/TRBV6-3	-	TGTGCCAGCAGTTCCTTTGCAGCGTCGAACTATGGCTACACCTTC	CASSSFAASNYGYTF
-	TRBJ1-1	TRBV30	-	TGTGCCTGGAGGCAGGGGCACACTGAAGCTTTCTTT	CAWRQGHTEAFF
-	TRBJ1-6	TRBV9	TRBD1	TGTGCCAGCAGCGCGAGACAGGGTTATTCACCCCTCCACTTT	CASSARQGYSPLHF
few	TRBJ2-7	TRBV11-3	TRBD2	TGTGCCAGCAGCTCACATCCGGGACTAGCGGGAGGGAGCTTGTCCTACGAGCAGTACTTC	CASSSHPGLAGGSLSYEQYF
-	TRBJ1-1	TRBV18	TRBD1	TGTGCCAGCTCACCAGAAGCGACAGGGGTGGGGACTGAAGCTTTCTTT	CASSPEATGVGTEAFF
few	TRBJ1-1	TRBV14	-	TGTGCCAGCAGCCAAGGGGTTTCGGGTTTTAAGGCTTTCTTT	CASSQGVSGFKAFF
-	TRBJ2-5	TRBV3-1/TRBV3-2	-	TGTGCCAGCAGCCAATCGGGTAGACCGGTAAAGACCCAGTACTTC	CASSQSGRPVKTQYF